This T cell receptor (beta chain) originates from a study of beta chain features in type 1 diabetes. In this sample, this clone turned up a few times. Its antigen is unknown. Germline V gives CDR1 LNHDA, CDR2 SQIVND (reference sequence). With 5 bases clipped from V and 6 bases from J, the junction kept 9 bases outside the gene matches. This CDR3 comprises 14 residues. Sorted populations all exceeded 95% purity. Notes on the study in general: Among all four CD4+ subsets, Type 1 diabetes patients had TCRB CDR3s that were moderately but significantly shorter. The naive, central memory and Treg TCRB repertoires looked more alike in patients than they did in healthy donors.

Every isolated RNA sample was fully reverse transcribed, so sequencing captured expressed TCRB transcripts. Deep immunoSEQ sequencing covered naive, central memory and regulatory T cell samples. Generated by immunoSEQ multiplex PCR, the TCRdb table keeps only in-frame clones and is missing some. The sample holds about 740,000 clones, about an eighth seen once. The sample comprised naive CD4+ T cells from blood. The genes are TRBV19 and TRBJ1-2; 7 bases agree with TRBD1. The origin of this receptor is a man in his late teens or twenties with type 1 diabetes. CDR3 sequence: CASSLTGEQDGYTF. The DNA for the CDR3 is TGTGCCAGTAGTCTAACAGGGGAGCAGGATGGCTACACCTTC.